These 9 T cell receptor beta chains originate from one sample sequenced in a study of shared clonotypes between healthy human individuals. Assay: immunoSEQ multiplex PCR; the TCRdb copy retains only in-frame clones and omits some. The sample contains 450,000 to 500,000 clones, about 72% of which appear only once. The specimen was PBMCs. The receptors were sampled from a woman aged 40 to 50 in good health. Some clones in this sample may be carry-over from other donors' samples.

This CDR3 is CASSAGTGYNGETQYF. DNA for the CDR3: TGTGCCAGCAGTGCCGGGACAGGGTATAATGGAGAGACCCAGTACTTC. The chain has TRBV6-1 and TRBJ2-5; 9 bases match TRBD1. The germline V gene encodes CDR1 MNHNS and CDR2 SASEGT. This CDR3 is 16 amino acids long. Germline trimming cut 4 bases from V and 4 bases from J; bases unmatched to any gene: 10.

The V gene is TRBV11-2, the J gene TRBJ2-1; TRBD1 might be the D (7 bases). The V gene lost 2 bases and the J gene lost 7 bases, with 21 bases spanning the gap. Germline CDR1 is SGHAT and CDR2 is FQNNGV. The CDR3 contains 17 residues. The DNA for the CDR3 is TGTGCCAGCAGCTTATTCCCCGCAGGGGGGAATCAGAATGAGCAGTTCTTC. Protein sequence: CASSLFPAGGNQNEQFF. Based on the CDR3 plus reference TRBV11-2 and TRBJ2-1, the full variable domain is EAGVAQSPRYKIIEKRQSVAFWCNPISGHATLYWYQQILGQGPKLLIQFQNNGVVDDSQLPKDRFSAERLKGVDSTLKIQPAKLEDSAVYLCASSLFPAGGNQNEQFFGPGTRLTVL.

J is TRBJ2-1 and V is TRBV11-3, with 7 bases lining up with TRBD2. Germline assignment: CDR1 SGHNT and CDR2 YENEEA. This CDR3 comprises 15 residues. Germline trimming cut 4 bases from V and 3 bases from J; bases unmatched to any gene: 6. CDR3 coding DNA: TGTGCCAGCAGCTCCGCTGGGACTAACTACAATGAGCAGTTCTTC. Protein product: CASSSAGTNYNEQFF.

In this sample, this clone turned up once. V and J are TRBV5-1 and TRBJ2-3; TRBD2 is a possible D gene (6 bases). Germline V gene lookup returns CDR1 SGHRS and CDR2 YFSETQ. Trimming stripped 4 bases from V and 6 bases from J, with 15 bases between. The CDR3 has 14 amino acids. This CDR3 is CASSVGPAGDTQYF. CDR3 bases: TGCGCCAGCAGCGTGGGCCCCGCGGGGGATACGCAGTATTTT.

This rearrangement joins TRBV4-2 to TRBJ1-3; D gene ambiguous. CDR1 is LGHNA and CDR2 is YNFKEQ in the germline V gene. This CDR3 has 15 residues. Trimming left V 1 base short and J 2 bases short, with 9 bases between. The CDR3 is CASSQAPGAGNTIYF. CDR3 DNA sequence: TGTGCCAGCAGCCAAGCCCCTGGGGCTGGAAACACCATATATTTT.

The chain links TRBV7-9 to TRBJ2-1; D not resolved. CDR3 length: 13 amino acids. From germline, CDR1 is SEHNR and CDR2 FQNEAQ (reference sequence). Trimming shortened V by 2 bases and J by 6 bases, and 8 bases separated the two germline ends. This CDR3 is CASSLTHSNEQFF. CDR3 nucleotide sequence: TGTGCCAGCAGCTTAACCCATAGCAATGAGCAGTTCTTC.

This clone appeared a single time. The gene calls are TRBV14 and TRBJ2-7; TRBD1 matches at 9 bases. J was trimmed by 2 bases and V by 4 bases; bases with no gene match: 9. The CDR3 is made up of 16 amino acids. In germline, CDR1 is SGHDN, CDR2 FVKESK. This CDR3 is CASSPIRTGATYEQYF. The CDR3 DNA sequence: TGTGCCAGCAGCCCTATCCGGACAGGGGCTACCTACGAGCAGTACTTC.

This clone was counted once. The rearrangement joins TRBV7-6 to TRBJ2-1, with 7 bases fitting TRBD2. Per germline, CDR1 SGHVS and CDR2 FNYEAQ. The CDR3 length is 15 residues. V shed 4 bases and J 5 bases; nucleotides not matched to a gene: 8. In DNA form, the CDR3 reads TGTGCCAGCAGCTCGCCGGGACTACTGAACAATGAGCAGTTCTTC. It yields the protein CASSSPGLLNNEQFF. Complete variable domain (other parts from reference TRBV7-6 and TRBJ2-1): GAGVSQSPRYKVTKRGQDVALRCDPISGHVSLYWYRQALGQGPEFLTYFNYEAQQDKSGLPNDRFSAERPEGSISTLTIQRTEQRDSAMYRCASSSPGLLNNEQFFGPGTRLTVL.

Only one count was recorded for this clone. The rearrangement uses TRBV27 and TRBJ2-5; the match to TRBD1 covers 8 bases. This CDR3 comprises 13 residues. With V trimmed by 5 bases and J by 5 bases, 4 bases remained unmatched. Germline V gene lookup returns CDR1 MNHEY and CDR2 SMNVEV (reference sequence). The CDR3, as DNA: TGTGCCAGCAGTCGACAGGGGTATGAGACCCAGTACTTC. Protein product: CASSRQGYETQYF.